Listed here are 32 T cell receptor beta chains from one sample, sequenced in a study of T cell repertoires in cytomegalovirus infection. MiXCR, applied by TCRdb to the reads, yields one record per CDR3 protein. The profile shows some 150,000 distinct CDR3 sequences, roughly 6% of them singletons. The sequencing sample was made of PBMCs. The source is a human donor in good health (CMV status not recorded). Some clones in this sample may be carry-over from other donors' samples.

This clonotype has ten or more counts. The chain is built from TRBV3-1 and TRBJ2-2; TRBD1 matches 8 bases. The CDR3 spans 19 residues. Germline assignment: CDR1 LGHDT and CDR2 YNNKEL (reference sequence). J lost 0 bases, V lost 4 bases, and 13 bases had no gene match. CDR3 sequence reads: CASSLNRGRGLANTGELFF. In DNA, the CDR3 is TGTGCCAGCAGCCTAAACAGGGGGAGAGGTTTGGCGAACACCGGGGAGCTGTTTTTT.

This clonotype was counted at least ten times. In DNA form, the CDR3 reads TGTGCCAGCAGCTTAGAGAGGCAATTGAACACCGGGGAGCTGTTTTTT. Residues: CASSLERQLNTGELFF. V and J are TRBV7-8 and TRBJ2-2; D gene uncertain. V was trimmed by 1 base and J by 1 base, leaving 10 bases between them. The germline gives CDR1 SGHVS, CDR2 FQNEAQ. This CDR3 region has 16 residues.

In its sample, this clonotype was seen many times. The J gene is TRBJ1-2, the V gene TRBV7-3, with D unclear. The length of the CDR3 is 13 residues. With 5 bases removed from V and 6 bases from J, the gap between germline ends came to 13 bases. CDR1 and CDR2 (germline): SGHTA, FQGTGA. The CDR3, as DNA: TGTGCCAGCAGCCGCGCCGGGGTGGATGGCTACACCTTC. Translated, it gives CASSRAGVDGYTF.

This clonotype has a handful of counts. The genes are TRBV5-1 and TRBJ1-5, with no clear D. The CDR3 is 14 amino acids. The germline V gene has CDR1 SGHRS and CDR2 YFSETQ. Trimming cost V 4 bases and J 4 bases, with 12 bases left between them. In DNA, the CDR3 is TGCGCCAGCAGCCGGGATGGCCCTAATCAGCCCCAGCATTTT. The encoded protein is CASSRDGPNQPQHF.

This clonotype was recorded many times. J is TRBJ1-2 and V is TRBV7-8; tentative D call: TRBD1 (6 bases). The germline gives CDR1 SGHVS, CDR2 FQNEAQ. Between the trimmed V and J ends, which lost 1 base and 5 bases, there was a span of 14 bases. CDR3 size: 15 residues. The CDR3 DNA follows: TGTGCCAGCAGCTTAGTACCAGGGGTTATTTATGGCTACACCTTC. This gives the protein CASSLVPGVIYGYTF.

This clonotype was counted a few times. In DNA form, the CDR3 reads TGTGCCTGGAGTGTACGCAGGCCCATGGTCACAGATACGCAGTATTTT. Its protein product is CAWSVRRPMVTDTQYF. The genes are TRBV30 and TRBJ2-3; D is unclear. Germline values: CDR1 GTSNPN, CDR2 SVGIG (reference sequence). The V and J ends lost 0 bases and 2 bases respectively, with 15 bases between them. This CDR3 region has 16 residues.

This clonotype occurred many times. This rearrangement joins TRBV29-1 to TRBJ2-1; 13 bases fit TRBD2. V dropped 7 bases and J dropped 9; count of bases not matched to a gene: 12. This CDR3 has 15 amino acids. The germline CDR1 and CDR2 sequences are SQVTM and ANQGSEA. The CDR3 here is CSDHPGTSGDGEQFF. For the CDR3, the DNA is TGCAGCGACCACCCCGGGACTAGCGGGGACGGTGAGCAGTTCTTC.

In its sample, this clonotype was seen a few times. The gene calls are TRBV20-1 and TRBJ2-1; D possibly corresponds to TRBD2 (7 bases). CDR1 DFQATT and CDR2 SNEGSKA come from the germline V gene (reference sequence). Trimming took 6 bases from V and 7 from J, leaving 13 bases between them. The length of the CDR3 is 12 residues. For the CDR3, the DNA is TGCAGTGCGGGGGGGGGGCGTAATGAGCAGTTCTTC. As protein: CSAGGGRNEQFF.

This clonotype was seen at least ten times. V is TRBV7-8 and J is TRBJ1-6; 8 bases are a match to TRBD1. Germline assignment: CDR1 SGHVS and CDR2 FQNEAQ. V shed 3 bases and J 7 bases; nucleotides not matched to a gene: 8. The CDR3 covers 16 residues. The CDR3 loop reads CASSLSVGQANSPLHF. The DNA of the CDR3 is TGTGCCAGCAGCTTGTCCGTGGGACAGGCGAATTCACCCCTCCACTTT. The full variable domain, rest sourced from reference TRBV7-8 and TRBJ1-6, is GAGVSQSPRYKVAKRGQDVALRCDPISGHVSLFWYQQALGQGPEFLTYFQNEAQLDKSGLPSDRFFAERPEGSVSTLKIQRTQQEDSAVYLCASSLSVGQANSPLHFGNGTRLTVT.

This clonotype occurred a few times. The chain links TRBV29-1 to TRBJ2-5; 7 nucleotides agree with TRBD1. Germline CDR1 and CDR2: SQVTM and ANQGSEA. The CDR3 is made up of 11 amino acids. V was clipped by 5 bases and J by 5 bases; unmatched bases: 2. This CDR3 is CSVPTGETQYF. CDR3 nucleotide sequence: TGCAGCGTTCCGACAGGGGAGACCCAGTACTTC.

V gene TRBV11-2 combines with J gene TRBJ2-1; D may correspond to TRBD1 or TRBD2 (5 bases each). This CDR3 is built from 14 residues. The V gene's germline CDR1 is SGHAT and CDR2 FQNNGV. Trimming left V 6 bases short and J 5 bases short, with 14 bases between. CDR3 in amino acids: CASRSGALNNEQFF. For the CDR3, the DNA is TGTGCCAGCAGGTCCGGGGCTCTTAACAATGAGCAGTTCTTC.

This chain connects TRBV7-6 to TRBJ1-1, with a tentative D call TRBD1 (5 bases). This CDR3 is 15 amino acids long. Looked up from germline, CDR1 is SGHVS and CDR2 is FNYEAQ. V lost 0 bases and J 3 bases, leaving 11 bases between the germline ends. CDR3 residues: CASSLALGLHTEAFF. CDR3 nucleotides: TGTGCCAGCAGCTTAGCGCTGGGGCTTCACACTGAAGCTTTCTTT.

At least ten counts were recorded for this clonotype. No conserved phenylalanine or tryptophan ends this CDR3, so it is likely a read error. It is unclear where the CDR3 begins or ends on the DNA, so no DNA is shown, and the CDR3 is as TCRdb lists it. The chain couples TRBV29-1 to TRBJ2-1; the DNA was not compared with TRBD2, the D call given in the table. Germline V lookup: CDR1 SQVTM, CDR2 ANQGSEA. The CDR3 numbers 11 amino acids, ends counted. The CDR3 here is CSAGERGRVVI.

This chain links TRBV19 with TRBJ2-3; the D is unclear. The CDR3 sequence is 14 residues long. V was shortened by 3 bases and J by 2 bases, with 9 bases between the two germline ends. Germline V gene sequence: CDR1 LNHDA, CDR2 SQIVND (reference sequence). The CDR3 loop reads CASSMSLFTDTQYF. The CDR3 DNA is TGTGCCAGTAGTATGTCGCTTTTCACAGATACGCAGTATTTT.

This clonotype was detected many times. The V gene is TRBV7-2, the J gene TRBJ2-3; D tentatively fits TRBD1 or TRBD2 (5 bases each). The CDR3 loop spans 15 amino acids. The V end was cut by 1 base, the J end by 6 bases, with 14 bases between. Looked up from germline, CDR1 is SGHTA and CDR2 is FQGNSA. CDR3 coding DNA: TGTGCCAGCAGCTTAGGGACATGGGGGACCGATACGCAGTATTTT. Translating gives CASSLGTWGTDTQYF.

This clonotype was recorded many times. As DNA, the CDR3 is TGTGCCAGCAGTTCGGGTACTAGCGGGGGCTGGCGAGCGCAGTACTTC. It codes for CASSSGTSGGWRAQYF. This rearrangement joins TRBV28 to TRBJ2-7, with 11 positions matching TRBD2. The J segment lost 9 bases and the V segment lost 4 bases, leaving 14 bases of the junction unmatched. Germline V lookup: CDR1 MDHEN, CDR2 SYDVKM. This CDR3 is built from 16 residues.

The table lists this clonotype with many counts. V and J are TRBV7-2 and TRBJ2-5; D possibly corresponds to TRBD1 (6 bases). The CDR3 totals 15 residues. Germline V lookup: CDR1 SGHTA, CDR2 FQGNSA. V was pared by 2 bases and J by 2 bases, with 12 bases between. CDR3 sequence: CASSLFGTLQETQYF. CDR3 sequence (DNA): TGTGCCAGCAGCTTATTCGGGACACTACAAGAGACCCAGTACTTC.

This clonotype was recorded a few times. This chain uses TRBV20-1 with TRBJ2-7; 8 bases are shared with TRBD2. The ends lost 3 bases at V and 5 bases at J; junction bases unmatched: 12. The CDR3 spans 15 residues. Germline assignment: CDR1 DFQATT and CDR2 SNEGSKA (reference sequence). The CDR3 region has the DNA TGCAGTGCTAGCGGTCTAGCGGGCGTTATGAACGAGCAGTACTTC. Its translation is CSASGLAGVMNEQYF.

This clonotype has a count of ten or more. The V and J genes are TRBV7-2 and TRBJ2-5; 11 positions agree with TRBD2. The CDR3 runs 14 residues. V was clipped by 5 bases and J by 5 bases; unmatched bases: 4. Germline assignment: CDR1 SGHTA and CDR2 FQGNSA. CDR3 nucleotides: TGTGCCAGCAGCCAATTAGCGGGGGGGGAGACCCAGTACTTC. Translated, it gives CASSQLAGGETQYF.

This clonotype has at least ten counts. The CDR3 loop reads CASSLKLAGNNEQFF. The CDR3 nucleotides are TGTGCCAGCAGCTTAAAACTAGCGGGGAACAATGAGCAGTTCTTC. The chain uses TRBV7-2 and TRBJ2-1; TRBD2 agrees at 10 bases. Germline V gene lookup returns CDR1 SGHTA and CDR2 FQGNSA. The CDR3 totals 15 residues. V lost 2 bases, J lost 5 bases, and 3 bases stayed unmatched. Variable domain in full (rest from reference TRBV7-2 and TRBJ2-1): GAGVSQSPSNKVTEKGKDVELRCDPISGHTALYWYRQSLGQGLEFLIYFQGNSAPDKSGLPSDRFSAERTGGSVSTLTIQRTQQEDSAVYLCASSLKLAGNNEQFFGPGTRLTVL.

At least ten counts were recorded for this clonotype. This chain connects TRBV11-2 to TRBJ2-3; a possible D gene is TRBD1 (6 bases). V lost 0 bases to trimming and J lost 4 bases, with 11 bases between them. This CDR3 comprises 15 residues. Germline V gene lookup returns CDR1 SGHAT and CDR2 FQNNGV. The CDR3 bases are TGTGCCAGCAGCTTAGAGTACGCAGGGGCAGATACGCAGTATTTT. It encodes CASSLEYAGADTQYF.

This clonotype was recorded at least ten times. This chain uses TRBV4-3 with TRBJ1-1; D is perhaps TRBD1 (5 bases). The CDR3 loop spans 16 amino acids. The V end lost 2 bases, the J end lost 0 bases, and 13 bases lay between the germline ends. Germline lookup yields CDR1 LGHNA and CDR2 YSLEER. CDR3 coding DNA: TGCGCCAGCAGCCAATCGCCCGGGGCGTTGAACACTGAAGCTTTCTTT. Its translation is CASSQSPGALNTEAFF.

At least ten counts were recorded for this clonotype. The V call is TRBV7-2, the J call TRBJ2-5; 8 positions match TRBD2. The V segment lost 4 bases and the J segment 6 bases; nucleotides outside the gene matches: 16. CDR1 and CDR2 (germline): SGHTA, FQGNSA. The CDR3 is 17 residues long. The CDR3 is CASSSPRGGGFLKTQYF. The CDR3 DNA follows: TGTGCCAGCAGCTCCCCCCGGGGCGGGGGGTTCTTGAAGACCCAGTACTTC.

This clonotype showed up many times. The V and J genes are TRBV5-4 and TRBJ2-1, with 11 bases that match TRBD1. Unmatched junction bases numbered 0, after V lost 0 bases and J lost 4 bases. This CDR3 is 15 amino acids long. In germline, CDR1 is SGHNT, CDR2 YYREEE (reference sequence). This chain's CDR3 is CASSLGDRGYNEQFF. DNA for the CDR3: TGTGCCAGCAGCTTGGGGGACAGGGGGTACAATGAGCAGTTCTTC.

Of note for this clonotype: This may arise from a read error, as a much more abundant clone is one base away. J is TRBJ1-6 and V is TRBV20-1, with D unresolved. The germline V gene encodes CDR1 DFQATT and CDR2 SNEGSKA (reference sequence). The CDR3 runs 16 residues. The CDR3 DNA sequence: TGCAGTGCCGGTACAATCCGAACGACCTATAATTCACCCCTCCGCTTT. Encoded protein: CSAGTIRTTYNSPLRF.

There are many counts of this clonotype. V usage is TRBV7-2 and J usage is TRBJ2-4; TRBD1 matches at 9 bases. Trimming cost V 5 bases and J 5 bases; bases outside gene matches: 4. Looked up from germline, CDR1 is SGHTA and CDR2 is FQGNSA. The CDR3 length is 14 residues. The chain's CDR3 is CASSRGDRENIQYF. The CDR3 bases are TGTGCCAGCAGCCGAGGGGACAGGGAAAACATTCAGTACTTC.

This clonotype was counted at least ten times. The rearrangement uses TRBV7-2 and TRBJ2-1, with a possible D match to TRBD2 (5 bases). The ends were cut back, 1 base at V and 6 bases at J, with 16 bases in the middle. The CDR3 covers 16 residues. The germline V gene has CDR1 SGHTA and CDR2 FQGNSA. The CDR3 DNA sequence: TGTGCCAGCAGCTTAGTAGGTTCATCGGCGGGCAATGAGCAGTTCTTC. Protein sequence: CASSLVGSSAGNEQFF.

This clonotype was seen only a few times. J is TRBJ1-4 and V is TRBV28, with TRBD1 identical over 7 bases. The CDR3 is made up of 13 amino acids. V dropped 7 bases and J dropped 6; count of bases not matched to a gene: 5. CDR1 and CDR2 (germline): MDHEN, SYDVKM. The CDR3 region has the DNA TGTGCCAGCACCCAGGGGGTGTATGAAAAACTGTTTTTT. It translates to CASTQGVYEKLFF.

The table lists this clonotype with a few counts. V and J are TRBV5-6 and TRBJ2-7; TRBD2 is a possible D gene (6 bases). Germline V gene data show CDR1 as SGHDT and CDR2 as YYEEEE. Trimming cost V 4 bases and J 5 bases, with 16 bases left between them. This CDR3 has 14 residues. CDR3 in amino acids: CASSPGGTTHEQYF. In DNA form, the CDR3 reads TGTGCCAGCAGCCCAGGAGGGACGACCCACGAGCAGTACTTC.

This clonotype was recorded at least ten times. The chain couples TRBV7-2 to TRBJ2-7; D uncertain. Looked up from germline, CDR1 is SGHTA and CDR2 is FQGNSA. The CDR3 spans 13 residues. Trimming left V 3 bases short and J 3 bases short, with 9 bases between. The CDR3 nucleotides read TGTGCCAGCAGCTTTGGTAGCCTCTACGAGCAGTACTTC. Protein product: CASSFGSLYEQYF.

V and J are TRBV5-4 and TRBJ2-1; weak D call: TRBD1 (6 bases). The CDR3 contains 14 residues. Germline V lookup: CDR1 SGHNT, CDR2 YYREEE (reference sequence). The V end lost 0 bases, the J end lost 6 bases, and 10 bases lay between the germline ends. DNA of the CDR3: TGTGCCAGCAGCTTGGGAGAGACAGGCAATGAGCAGTTCTTC. Translating it yields CASSLGETGNEQFF.

This clonotype was detected only a few times. The V call is TRBV25-1, the J call TRBJ2-3; no clear D gene. The CDR3 contains 17 residues. Trimming stripped 1 base from V and 0 bases from J, with 14 bases between. CDR1 is MGHDK, CDR2 SYGVNS, per germline. CDR3 in amino acids: CASSESMLGTSTDTQYF. In DNA form, the CDR3 reads TGTGCCAGCAGTGAATCGATGCTGGGCACTAGCACAGATACGCAGTATTTT. Full variable domain (remainder filled in from reference TRBV25-1 and TRBJ2-3): EADIYQTPRYLVIGTGKKITLECSQTMGHDKMYWYQQDPGMELHLIHYSYGVNSTEKGDLSSESTVSRIRTEHFPLTLESARPSHTSQYLCASSESMLGTSTDTQYFGPGTRLTVL.